Below, 15 T cell receptor beta chains from the same sample are listed, as sequenced in a study of T-cell memory formation after mild COVID-19. TCRdb itself ran the 5' RACE reads through MiXCR, one entry per CDR3 protein. The data hold more than 350,000 distinct CDR3 sequences, with roughly 15% observed a single time. What was sequenced was PBMCs or a T cell subset sorted from them (not recorded which). Receptor source: a man younger than 35 who had mild COVID-19 (a few samples of this study predate the infection). Cell type and time point are not known.

The chain links TRBV7-3 to TRBJ2-5; 7 bases agree with TRBD2. The CDR3 length is 16 residues. The germline CDR1 and CDR2 sequences are SGHTA and FQGTGA. The V segment lost 2 bases and the J segment 5 bases; nucleotides outside the gene matches: 11. CDR3 nucleotides: TGTGCCAGCAGCTTACCCGGGGGGAGTTCTCGGGAGACCCAGTACTTC. It translates to CASSLPGGSSRETQYF.

The sample holds a few counts of this clonotype. The rearrangement joins TRBV4-2 to TRBJ2-2, with unresolved D. The germline V gene has CDR1 LGHNA and CDR2 YNFKEQ. The CDR3 is 17 amino acids. The V end was cut by 0 bases, the J end by 3 bases, with 14 bases between. The CDR3 bases are TGTGCCAGCAGCCAAGATCCGTGGTTTGAGGACACCGGGGAGCTGTTTTTT. As protein: CASSQDPWFEDTGELFF.

This clonotype was observed a few times. The chain combines TRBV4-1 with TRBJ2-5, with D possibly TRBD2 on 5 matching bases. CDR1 and CDR2 (germline): MGHRA, YSYEKL. V lost 4 bases to trimming and J lost 5 bases, with 14 bases between them. The CDR3 length is 14 residues. The CDR3 spells CASSLQGPGETQYF. In DNA, the CDR3 is TGCGCCAGCAGCCTGCAAGGCCCGGGGGAGACCCAGTACTTC.

The V and J genes are TRBV6-5 and TRBJ1-5, with D maybe TRBD1 (5 bases). V shed 4 bases and J shed 7 bases, with 14 bases lying between them. CDR1 MNHEY and CDR2 SVGAGI come from the germline V gene. This CDR3 has 14 amino acids. The chain's CDR3 is CASSSPGYSQPQHF. The CDR3 nucleotides read TGTGCCAGCAGTTCCCCAGGGTACAGCCAGCCCCAGCATTTT.

The genes are TRBV6-5 and TRBJ2-3; D possibly uses TRBD1 or TRBD2 (5 bases each). This CDR3 has 16 residues. V was cut by 2 bases and J by 2 bases, with 14 bases left in between. Germline V CDR1 and CDR2: MNHEY, SVGAGI. Here the CDR3 DNA reads TGTGCCAGCAGTTACGGAGGACACCCTCTCACAGATACGCAGTATTTT. This gives the protein CASSYGGHPLTDTQYF.

This clonotype has more than one count but fewer than ten. V usage is TRBV7-8 and J usage is TRBJ2-5, with D maybe TRBD1 (6 bases). Trimming took off 5 bases at V and 4 bases at J, with 14 bases between the two ends. CDR3 length equals 14 residues. CDR1 and CDR2 from the germline V gene are SGHVS and FQNEAQ. The CDR3 is CASSPWTVSETQYF. The CDR3 region has the DNA TGTGCCAGCAGCCCATGGACAGTTTCAGAGACCCAGTACTTC.

The chain is built from TRBV7-6 and TRBJ2-3; 8 bases agree with TRBD2. The germline V gene has CDR1 SGHVS and CDR2 FNYEAQ. V gave up 4 bases and J gave up 5 bases; unmatched junction bases: 5. This CDR3 contains 14 residues. The CDR3 region is CASSSAGGVDTQYF. As DNA, the CDR3 is TGTGCCAGCAGCTCCGCGGGGGGAGTAGATACGCAGTATTTT.

This clonotype was counted only a few times. V usage is TRBV6-2 or TRBV6-3 and J usage is TRBJ1-1; D is uncertain. The CDR3 totals 14 residues. Trimming shortened V by 5 bases and J by 0 bases, and 10 bases separated the two germline ends. Germline V lookup: CDR1 MNHEY, CDR2 SVGEGT. In DNA, the CDR3 is TGTGCCAGCAGTCCGACAACGATGAACACTGAAGCTTTCTTT. Amino acid sequence: CASSPTTMNTEAFF.

This clonotype came up a few times. The chain has TRBV20-1 and TRBJ1-5, with D tentatively TRBD1 (5 bases). The V gene lost 1 base and the J gene lost 3 bases, with 16 bases spanning the gap. The V gene's germline CDR1 is DFQATT and CDR2 SNEGSKA (reference sequence). The CDR3 is 16 residues long. The DNA of the CDR3 is TGCAGTGCTAGAGGAGTTGTCAGGGCCTACAATCAGCCCCAGCATTTT. Translating it yields CSARGVVRAYNQPQHF.

This rearrangement joins TRBV9 to TRBJ1-2, with 7 positions matching TRBD1. Trimming took 4 bases from V and 9 from J; bases not matched to a gene: 3. CDR3 length: 11 amino acids. CDR1 and CDR2 (germline): SGDLS, YYNGEE. CDR3 DNA sequence: TGTGCCAGCAGCTTGGGACAGAGCTACACCTTC. Its translation: CASSLGQSYTF.

This clonotype turned up a few times. The chain joins TRBV25-1 to TRBJ2-1; 9 nucleotides align to TRBD1. The junction had 8 bases not matched to a gene; V was cut back by 7 bases and J by 4 bases. CDR1 and CDR2 from the germline V gene are MGHDK and SYGVNS. The CDR3 is made up of 15 amino acids. CDR3 DNA: TGTGCCAGCACACCCCGGACAGGGGTATACAATGAGCAGTTCTTC. Translated, it gives CASTPRTGVYNEQFF.

This clonotype was seen only a few times. This chain joins TRBV7-8 and TRBJ2-7; D is uncertain. The CDR3 contains 14 residues. Germline V lookup: CDR1 SGHVS, CDR2 FQNEAQ. With 1 base removed from V and 2 bases from J, the gap between germline ends came to 9 bases. The CDR3 loop is CASSLEGGPYEQYV. CDR3 DNA sequence: TGTGCCAGCAGCTTAGAGGGCGGACCCTACGAGCAGTACGTC.

The CDR3 loop is CSASPATGNRPYSYEQYV. The CDR3 DNA follows: TGCAGTGCTAGCCCCGCGACAGGGAATCGCCCTTACAGTTACGAGCAGTACGTC. The rearrangement links TRBV20-1 to TRBJ2-7; 7 bases agree with TRBD1. This CDR3 region has 18 residues. The J segment lost 4 bases and the V segment lost 3 bases, leaving 21 bases of the junction unmatched. Germline CDR1 reads DFQATT; CDR2 reads SNEGSKA (reference sequence).

This rearrangement joins TRBV7-3 to TRBJ1-1; D is undetermined. The CDR3 length is 15 residues. The germline V gene has CDR1 SGHTA and CDR2 FQGTGA. Trimming stripped 2 bases from V and 3 bases from J, with 13 bases between. The CDR3 loop is CASSLYPEGYTEAFF. The CDR3 bases are TGTGCCAGCAGCTTATATCCAGAGGGATACACTGAAGCTTTCTTT.

This clonotype was seen many times. CDR3 coding DNA: TGTGCCAGTGGGGGGGAAGAGACCCAGTACTTC. Residues: CASGGEETQYF. This chain uses TRBV7-2 with TRBJ2-5; 7 nucleotides line up with TRBD2. In germline, CDR1 is SGHTA, CDR2 FQGNSA. The CDR3 runs 11 residues. V trimming: 9 bases; J trimming: 3 bases; junction bases outside the gene matches: 1.